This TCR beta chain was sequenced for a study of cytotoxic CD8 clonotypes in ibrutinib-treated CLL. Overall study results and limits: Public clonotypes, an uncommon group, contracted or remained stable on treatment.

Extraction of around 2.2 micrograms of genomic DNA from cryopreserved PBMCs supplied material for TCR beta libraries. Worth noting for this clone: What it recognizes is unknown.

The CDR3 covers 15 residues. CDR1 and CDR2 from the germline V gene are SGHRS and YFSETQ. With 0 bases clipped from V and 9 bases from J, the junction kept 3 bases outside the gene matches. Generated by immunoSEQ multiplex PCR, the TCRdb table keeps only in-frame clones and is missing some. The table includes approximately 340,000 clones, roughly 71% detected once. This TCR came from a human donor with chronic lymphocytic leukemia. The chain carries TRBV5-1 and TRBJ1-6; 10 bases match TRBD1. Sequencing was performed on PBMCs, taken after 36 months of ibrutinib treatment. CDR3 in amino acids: CASSLGGDRGSPLHF. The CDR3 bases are TGCGCCAGCAGCTTGGGAGGGGACAGGGGTTCACCCCTCCACTTT. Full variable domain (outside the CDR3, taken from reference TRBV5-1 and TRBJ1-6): KAGVTQTPRYLIKTRGQQVTLSCSPISGHRSVSWYQQTPGQGLQFLFEYFSETQRNKGNFPGRFSGRQFSNSRSEMNVSTLELGDSALYLCASSLGGDRGSPLHFGNGTRLTVT.